This T cell receptor beta chain is from a study of cytomegalovirus exposure and HLA in healthy donors. 13 Jbeta primers and 60 Vbeta primers were used for the PCR. Authors' methods: Per a later analysis, the number of unique TCR beta chains was roughly 80 million, of which roughly 10 million were shared. Clones were read by immunoSEQ multiplex PCR, and TCRdb kept only the in-frame ones, dropping some. Clonal size and the V and J genes are those of that table, whereas D and trimming came from the DNA. The data show about 160,000 clones, around 80% seen once. This clone was seen a single time. Its antigen is unknown. Whole-study findings and limits: Cytomegalovirus association was listed for around 180 TCR beta chains. Cytomegalovirus status was reportedly diagnosed by the classifier with high sensitivity and specificity.

The CDR3 is 16 amino acids. V was pared by 1 base and J by 6 bases, with 15 bases between. Germline V gives CDR1 MGHRA, CDR2 YSYEKL. Donors in the study were healthy people who gave bone marrow. The chain uses TRBV4-1 and TRBJ2-2; D may be TRBD1 (5 bases). This clonotype was obtained from a male donor in good health and CMV-seronegative. What was sequenced was PBMCs. CDR3 in DNA: TGCGCCAGCAGCCAAGGATGGCGGCAGGGCGCCGGGGAGCTGTTTTTT. This gives the protein CASSQGWRQGAGELFF.